The 8 T cell receptor beta chains given below trace back to one sample, sequenced in a study of blood T cells in healthy people across ages. A sample-barcoded 5' primer and a J-beta primer mix were used in a second PCR of roughly 7 to 12 cycles. TCRdb ran MiXCR on the 5' RACE reads and lists one entry per CDR3 protein. Counted here are more than 550,000 distinct CDR3 sequences, around a fifth occurring once; the ten biggest clones make up approximately 20%. Material for sequencing was blood. All receptors come from a man between 65 and 85 years old in good health.

This clonotype occurred a few times. This chain connects TRBV5-1 to TRBJ1-3; D may be TRBD1 (5 bases). The CDR3 has 14 residues. Germline CDR1 and CDR2: SGHRS and YFSETQ. The V end was cut by 4 bases, the J end by 3 bases, with 11 bases between. The CDR3 DNA is TGCGCCAGCAGCGCCGGGGCTCATGGAAACACCATATATTTT. Amino acids: CASSAGAHGNTIYF.

This clonotype was picked up a small number of times. The genes are TRBV28 and TRBJ2-2; no definite D call. The CDR3 is 15 residues long. The V and J ends lost 6 bases and 4 bases respectively, with 15 bases between them. CDR1 is MDHEN and CDR2 is SYDVKM in the germline V gene. CDR3 region: CASRALLRGTGELFF. Here the CDR3 DNA reads TGTGCCAGCAGGGCTCTGCTTCGTGGCACCGGGGAGCTGTTTTTT.

The genes are TRBV24-1 and TRBJ2-3; possibly TRBD2 for D (6 bases). The CDR3 runs 16 residues. V lost 0 bases and J 0 bases, leaving 9 bases between the germline ends. Per germline, CDR1 KGHDR and CDR2 SFDVKD. CDR3 sequence (DNA): TGTGCCACCAGTGATTTGGGACTACAGAGCACAGATACGCAGTATTTT. Protein sequence: CATSDLGLQSTDTQYF.

This clonotype appeared a few times. The chain recombines TRBV2 with TRBJ2-3; no reliable D call. V lost 3 bases and J lost 2, with 9 bases in between. Per the germline V gene, CDR1 is SNHLY and CDR2 is FYNNEI. The CDR3 is made up of 14 amino acids. The CDR3 nucleotides read TGTGCCAGCAGTGATACCTTCCTCACAGATACGCAGTATTTT. Translated: CASSDTFLTDTQYF. Combining the CDR3 with reference TRBV2 and TRBJ2-3 gives the whole variable domain EPEVTQTPSHQVTQMGQEVILRCVPISNHLYFYWYRQILGQKVEFLVSFYNNEISEKSEIFDDQFSVERPDGSNFTLKIRSTKLEDSAMYFCASSDTFLTDTQYFGPGTRLTVL.

In its sample, this clonotype was seen a few times. This chain joins TRBV2 and TRBJ1-5, with 7 bases identical to TRBD1. The CDR3 runs to 14 residues. CDR1 and CDR2 from the germline V gene are SNHLY and FYNNEI. The junction had 5 bases not matched to a gene; V was cut back by 4 bases and J by 5 bases. CDR3: CASSVLQGHQPQHF. CDR3 coding DNA: TGTGCCAGCAGTGTTTTACAGGGGCATCAGCCCCAGCATTTT. The complete variable domain, with remaining parts taken from reference TRBV2 and TRBJ1-5, reads EPEVTQTPSHQVTQMGQEVILRCVPISNHLYFYWYRQILGQKVEFLVSFYNNEISEKSEIFDDQFSVERPDGSNFTLKIRSTKLEDSAMYFCASSVLQGHQPQHFGDGTRLSIL.

This clonotype was seen more than once but under ten times. V gene TRBV12-3 or TRBV12-4 combines with J gene TRBJ2-6; D unresolved. The CDR3 spans 15 residues. V was clipped by 5 bases and J by 0 bases, with 8 bases between them. CDR3 residues: CASSPFSSGANVLTF. For the CDR3, the DNA is TGTGCCAGCAGTCCTTTCAGCTCTGGGGCCAACGTCCTGACTTTC.

In the case of this clonotype: At one end, the junction sequence differs from germline, possibly due to a read error. The rearrangement links TRBV6-6 to TRBJ2-5; possible D gene TRBD1, 6 bases. Looked up from germline, CDR1 is MNHNY and CDR2 is SVGAGI (reference sequence). The CDR3 has 14 amino acids. CDR3 loop: CASSYPGQGNPVSF. CDR3 in DNA: TGTGCCAGCAGTTACCCGGGACAAGGAAATCCAGTGTCCTTC.

This chain links TRBV13 with TRBJ1-2; the D gene is possibly TRBD1 (5 bases). With 2 bases removed from V and 8 bases from J, the gap between germline ends came to 9 bases. The CDR3 length is 12 residues. Germline V lookup: CDR1 PRHDT, CDR2 FYEKMQ (reference sequence). CDR3 DNA sequence: TGTGCCAGCAGCTTACAGGGTCGGGGCTACACCTTC. It encodes CASSLQGRGYTF.